Given below is one T cell receptor (beta chain) in context. The antigen remains unidentified. J lost 3 bases, V lost 5 bases, and 10 bases had no gene match. The length of the CDR3 is 17 residues. Germline CDR1 reads SEHNR; CDR2 reads FQNEAQ (reference sequence). These data come from a study of T cells in Graves' hyperthyroidism and ophthalmopathy. Background on the study: Peripheral blood samples were taken at initial diagnosis, prior to any treatment.

Orbital computed tomography, thyroid ultrasound, serum thyroxine and TRAb, and clinical symptoms together informed the diagnoses. Blood was drawn at first hyperthyroidism diagnosis, before any ophthalmopathy symptoms. Amplification targeted TCR beta CDR3 regions from RNA transcripts. The TCR CDR3 first-round RT-PCR relied on the HTBI primer set. TCRdb called the multiplex PCR reads again in MiXCR, with one record for every CDR3 protein. The sample gives 300,000 to 450,000 distinct CDR3 sequences, 15% to 19% of which show up once; roughly 25% is in the top ten. Study conclusions and caveats: Most thyroid clonotypes expanded above 0.001 were also detected in blood.

The origin of this receptor is a woman younger than 30 with Graves' hyperthyroidism that later progressed to Graves' ophthalmopathy. The chain carries TRBV7-9 and TRBJ2-7, with 13 bases lining up with TRBD2. Sequencing was performed on blood. Here the CDR3 reads CASSRGLAGAPGYEQYF. In DNA, the CDR3 is TGTGCCAGCAGCCGCGGACTAGCGGGAGCGCCGGGCTACGAGCAGTACTTC.